These T cell receptor beta chains were read from a single sample in a study of cytomegalovirus exposure and HLA in healthy donors. Method: immunoSEQ multiplex PCR; TCRdb's copy keeps in-frame clones and lacks some. The sample gives 150,000 to 200,000 clones, about 81% of which show up once; 1% to 1.5% is in the top ten. The sequencing sample was made of PBMCs. All receptors derive from a woman aged 25 to 45 in good health and CMV-seronegative. CDR3s include the opening cysteine and the closing phenylalanine or tryptophan.

v_call	j_call	cdr3_aa
TRBV18	TRBJ1-1	CASSPRATEAFF
TRBV2	TRBJ2-7	CATSDGTSGYEQYF
TRBV7-9	TRBJ2-7	CASSLAGGGSHEQYF
TRBV7-7	TRBJ1-1	CASSPLVNTEAFF
TRBV29-1	TRBJ2-5	CSVEGPQDRREETQYF
TRBV2	TRBJ2-2	CASLTGTTNTGELFF
TRBV6-5	TRBJ1-4	CASSSQGTGDEKLFF
TRBV6-5	TRBJ2-2	CASTRTGVNTGELFF
TRBV4-1	TRBJ1-6	CASSQGDRGDSPLHF
TRBV7-8	TRBJ1-2	CASSIVGVGYTF
TRBV30	TRBJ1-5	CAWSSQGRQPQHF
TRBV18	TRBJ1-1	CASSPNSGNTEAFF
TRBV15	TRBJ1-2	CATSTDRGNYGYTF
TRBV6-5	TRBJ1-3	CASSPRQGSGNTIYF
TRBV13	TRBJ2-5	CASTAGAQETQYF
TRBV5-1	TRBJ2-7	CASSQDRDFYEQYF
TRBV5-4	TRBJ1-1	CASSETGGTEAFF